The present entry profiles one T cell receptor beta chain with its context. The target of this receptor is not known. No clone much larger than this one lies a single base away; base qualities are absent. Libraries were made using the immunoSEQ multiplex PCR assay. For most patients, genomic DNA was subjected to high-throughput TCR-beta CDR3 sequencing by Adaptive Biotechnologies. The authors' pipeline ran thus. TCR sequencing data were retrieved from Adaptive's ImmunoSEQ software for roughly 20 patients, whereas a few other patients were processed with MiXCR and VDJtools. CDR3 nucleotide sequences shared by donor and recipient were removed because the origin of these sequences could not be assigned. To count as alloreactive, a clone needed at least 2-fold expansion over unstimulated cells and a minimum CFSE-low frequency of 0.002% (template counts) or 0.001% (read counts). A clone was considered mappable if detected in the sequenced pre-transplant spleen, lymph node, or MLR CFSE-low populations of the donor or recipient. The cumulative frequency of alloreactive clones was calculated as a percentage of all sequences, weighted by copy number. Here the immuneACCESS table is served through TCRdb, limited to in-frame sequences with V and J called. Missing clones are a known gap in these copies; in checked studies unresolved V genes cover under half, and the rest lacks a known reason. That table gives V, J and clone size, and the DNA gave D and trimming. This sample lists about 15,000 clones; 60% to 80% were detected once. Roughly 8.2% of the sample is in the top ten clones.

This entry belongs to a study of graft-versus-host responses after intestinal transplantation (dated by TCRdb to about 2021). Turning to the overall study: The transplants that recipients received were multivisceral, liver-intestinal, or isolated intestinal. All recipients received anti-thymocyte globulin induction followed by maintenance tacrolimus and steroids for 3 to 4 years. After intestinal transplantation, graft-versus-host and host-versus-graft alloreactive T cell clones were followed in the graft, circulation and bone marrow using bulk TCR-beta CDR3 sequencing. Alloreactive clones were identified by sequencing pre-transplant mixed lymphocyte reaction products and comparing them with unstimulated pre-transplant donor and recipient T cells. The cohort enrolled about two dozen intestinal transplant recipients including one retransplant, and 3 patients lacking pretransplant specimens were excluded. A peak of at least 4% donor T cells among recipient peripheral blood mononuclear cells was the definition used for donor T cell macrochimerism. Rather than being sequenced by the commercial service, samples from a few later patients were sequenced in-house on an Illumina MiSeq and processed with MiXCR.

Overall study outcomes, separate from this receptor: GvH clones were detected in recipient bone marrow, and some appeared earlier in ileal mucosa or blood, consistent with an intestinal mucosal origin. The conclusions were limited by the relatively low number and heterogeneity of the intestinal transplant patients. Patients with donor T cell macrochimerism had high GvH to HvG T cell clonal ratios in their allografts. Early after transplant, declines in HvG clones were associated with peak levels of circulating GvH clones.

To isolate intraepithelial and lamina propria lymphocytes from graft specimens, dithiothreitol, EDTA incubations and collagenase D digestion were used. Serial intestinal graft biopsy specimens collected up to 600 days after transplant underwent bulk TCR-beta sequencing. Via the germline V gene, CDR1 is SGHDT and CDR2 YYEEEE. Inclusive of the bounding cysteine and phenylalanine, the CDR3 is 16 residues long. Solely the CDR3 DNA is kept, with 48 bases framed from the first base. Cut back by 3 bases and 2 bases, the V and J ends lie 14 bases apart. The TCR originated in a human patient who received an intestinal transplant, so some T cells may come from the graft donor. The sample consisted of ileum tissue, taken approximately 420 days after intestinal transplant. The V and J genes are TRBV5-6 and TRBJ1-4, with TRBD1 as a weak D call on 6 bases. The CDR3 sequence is CASSSGTGPTNEKLFF. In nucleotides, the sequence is TGTGCCAGCAGCTCGGGAACAGGGCCGACTAATGAAAAACTGTTTTTT.